This T cell receptor (beta chain) emerged from a study of blood T cells in healthy people across ages. Study-level findings and limits: Roughly linear age-related decline in beta diversity appeared, significant by age roughly 40.

Turning to this clonotype: Its specificity is not known.

The use of a sample-barcoded 5' primer and a J-beta primer mix characterized a second PCR of about 6 to 11 cycles. A template-switch adaptor that had 12 random nucleotides put a tag on each cDNA molecule. TCRdb passed the 5' RACE reads through MiXCR, listing each CDR3 protein once. There are about 630,000 distinct CDR3 sequences in the sample; roughly 20% occur only once, and roughly 3.7% lies in the top ten. Individuals who donated were healthy Caucasians from Russia aged roughly 6 to 90. Collection of around 9.3 milliliters of peripheral blood was performed for each donor. J gave up 0 bases and V 5 bases, and 7 bases lay outside the gene matches. Looked up from germline, CDR1 is SGHTA and CDR2 is FQGTGA. The length of the CDR3 is 16 residues.

This sequence originates from a man between 65 and 79 years old in good health. Sequenced material: blood. The V and J genes are TRBV7-3 and TRBJ2-3, with TRBD1 matching over 8 bases. CDR3 residues: CASSPRQGTSTDTQYF. The CDR3 DNA sequence: TGTGCCAGCAGCCCACGACAGGGGACTAGCACAGATACGCAGTATTTT.